Below, 21 T cell receptor beta chains from the same sample are listed, as sequenced in a study of control samples from healthy donors and cancer patients. Method: immunoSEQ multiplex PCR; TCRdb's copy keeps in-frame clones and lacks some. The sample has around 180,000 clones, around 90% seen once. The sequencing sample was made of blood. These receptors all come from a woman aged 25 to 39 in good health.

This sequence joins TRBV3-1 (or the pseudogene TRBV3-2) and TRBJ2-3, with 10 bases identical to TRBD2. CDR1 is LGHDT and CDR2 is YNNKEL in the germline V gene (reference sequence). Trimming removed 0 bases from V and 3 bases from J; junction bases left unmatched: 18. The CDR3 totals 21 residues. The CDR3 loop is CASSQELQLAGARTRTDTQYF. Here the CDR3 DNA reads TGTGCCAGCAGCCAAGAATTACAGCTAGCGGGGGCTCGAACGCGAACAGATACGCAGTATTTT.

The chain is built from TRBV3-1 (or the pseudogene TRBV3-2) and TRBJ2-2; the D gene is possibly TRBD2 (6 bases). The CDR3 contains 16 residues. Trimming removed 3 bases from V and 4 bases from J, with 15 bases in between. Germline V gene lookup returns CDR1 LGHDT and CDR2 YNNKEL (reference sequence). CDR3 in DNA: TGTGCCAGCAGCCAGGATAGCGGAGGAAGCACCGGGGAGCTGTTTTTT. It codes for CASSQDSGGSTGELFF.

The chain is built from TRBV20-1 and TRBJ2-5; 7 positions match TRBD2. Trimming took 5 bases from V and 1 from J; bases not matched to a gene: 10. This CDR3 contains 15 residues. Germline V gene sequence: CDR1 DFQATT, CDR2 SNEGSKA (reference sequence). The CDR3 protein is CSAGAGRTSQETQYF. In DNA form, the CDR3 reads TGCAGTGCTGGTGCGGGAAGGACTAGCCAAGAGACCCAGTACTTC.

This clone was recorded a few times. This sequence joins TRBV18 and TRBJ1-1; 7 positions match TRBD1. The V segment lost 5 bases and the J segment 3 bases; nucleotides outside the gene matches: 9. Per germline, CDR1 KGHSH and CDR2 LQKENI. The CDR3 is made up of 15 amino acids. As DNA, the CDR3 is TGTGCCAGCTCAACTGACAGGGTCAGGGACACTGAAGCTTTCTTT. Translating gives CASSTDRVRDTEAFF.

Only one count was recorded for this clone. The chain has TRBV30 and TRBJ1-2, with D unresolved. This CDR3 has 13 amino acids. From germline, CDR1 is GTSNPN and CDR2 SVGIG (reference sequence). V was clipped by 2 bases and J by 8 bases, with 15 bases between them. The CDR3 coding sequence is TGTGCCTGGAGTCAAGGACCCGGCCAGGGCTACACCTTC. Translated: CAWSQGPGQGYTF.

The V call is TRBV7-2, the J call TRBJ2-2, with D tentatively TRBD2 (5 bases). The CDR3 has 16 residues. CDR1 and CDR2 (germline): SGHTA, FQGNSA. V was cut by 4 bases and J by 4 bases, with 16 bases left in between. CDR3 sequence reads: CASSYRTARSTGELFF. CDR3 sequence (DNA): TGTGCCAGCAGCTACCGGACTGCAAGAAGCACCGGGGAGCTGTTTTTT.

The chain is built from TRBV11-2 and TRBJ2-7, with 8 bases that match TRBD2. The CDR3 is 20 amino acids. Germline V gene lookup returns CDR1 SGHAT and CDR2 FQNNGV. Losses at the gene ends were 0 bases for V and 0 bases for J; bases not matched to a gene: 16. CDR3 nucleotide sequence: TGTGCCAGCAGCTTAGACGGGGGGGGCGGCCGATCTCGGAGCTCCTACGAGCAGTACTTC. Protein: CASSLDGGGGRSRSSYEQYF.

CDR3 residues: CASSQNRGYGYTF. CDR3 coding DNA: TGTGCCAGCAGCCAAAACAGGGGCTATGGCTACACCTTC. This chain links TRBV14 with TRBJ1-2, with 7 positions matching TRBD1. Germline V gives CDR1 SGHDN, CDR2 FVKESK. The CDR3 spans 13 residues. Trimming cost V 2 bases and J 4 bases; bases outside gene matches: 1.

The chain links TRBV14 to TRBJ2-3; D remains unclear. The CDR3 has 18 residues. Germline V gene data show CDR1 as SGHDN and CDR2 as FVKESK. Trimming left V 2 bases short and J 2 bases short, with 20 bases between. The CDR3 DNA is TGTGCCAGCAGCCAAAAGTTGGGCAGAAGTATTTCCACAGATACGCAGTATTTT. Amino acids: CASSQKLGRSISTDTQYF.

The chain links TRBV14 to TRBJ2-1; 9 bases are a match to TRBD2. V trimming: 4 bases; J trimming: 8 bases; junction bases outside the gene matches: 15. This CDR3 spans 17 amino acids. Germline CDR1 reads SGHDN; CDR2 reads FVKESK. The CDR3 region is CASSRQTIAGVIYEQFF. As DNA, the CDR3 is TGTGCCAGCAGCCGCCAGACCATAGCGGGGGTAATCTATGAGCAGTTCTTC.

The V gene is TRBV19, the J gene TRBJ1-5, with TRBD1 matching 7 bases. This CDR3 has 16 amino acids. V lost 3 bases, J lost 3 bases, and 8 bases stayed unmatched. In germline, CDR1 is LNHDA, CDR2 SQIVND (reference sequence). The CDR3: CASSIDGTENNQPQHF. CDR3 in DNA: TGTGCCAGTAGTATCGACGGGACAGAAAACAATCAGCCCCAGCATTTT.

The J gene is TRBJ1-2, the V gene TRBV2; the D is unclear. V was cut by 4 bases and J by 7 bases, with 25 bases left in between. CDR3 length: 17 residues. Per the germline V gene, CDR1 is SNHLY and CDR2 is FYNNEI. CDR3 in amino acids: CASSGQTVVRLKGGYTF. In nucleotides, the CDR3 is TGTGCCAGCAGTGGACAAACAGTCGTAAGGCTCAAAGGTGGCTACACCTTC.

This rearrangement joins TRBV7-8 to TRBJ2-2, with TRBD1 identical over 7 bases. The CDR3 spans 17 residues. Looked up from germline, CDR1 is SGHVS and CDR2 is FQNEAQ. Losses at the gene ends were 7 bases for V and 4 bases for J; bases not matched to a gene: 15. The CDR3 loop is CASKTPEGTEGTGELFF. The CDR3 DNA reads as TGTGCCAGCAAAACCCCTGAGGGGACAGAGGGCACCGGGGAGCTGTTTTTT.

This clone was counted many times. This chain joins TRBV12-3 or TRBV12-4 and TRBJ2-7; 8 nucleotides match TRBD2. The trim removed 3 bases at V and 2 bases at J, leaving 0 bases unmatched. This CDR3 is built from 13 residues. CDR3 coding DNA: TGTGCCAGCAGTTTCGGGAGGGCCTACGAGCAGTACTTC. This codes for CASSFGRAYEQYF.

The genes are TRBV6-1 and TRBJ2-7, with 9 bases identical to TRBD2. The CDR3 totals 13 residues. Per germline, CDR1 MNHNS and CDR2 SASEGT. The V gene end was trimmed by 1 base and the J gene end by 12 bases; junction bases not matched to a gene: 7. This chain's CDR3 is CASSEEGAGGGYF. CDR3 nucleotides: TGTGCCAGCAGTGAAGAGGGAGCGGGAGGAGGGTACTTC.

This clone was seen only once. The chain couples TRBV18 to TRBJ1-4; the D is unclear. The germline V and J ends were trimmed by 5 bases and 8 bases, with 9 bases remaining between them. The CDR3 is 12 residues long. The V gene's germline CDR1 is KGHSH and CDR2 LQKENI. The CDR3 sequence is CASSGPDEKLFF. Here the CDR3 DNA reads TGTGCCAGCTCAGGGCCTGACGAAAAACTGTTTTTT.

V is TRBV28 and J is TRBJ1-6; D is possibly TRBD1 (6 bases). V lost 6 bases and J 0 bases, leaving 12 bases between the germline ends. Germline values: CDR1 MDHEN, CDR2 SYDVKM. The CDR3 is made up of 16 amino acids. CDR3 sequence (DNA): TGTGCCAGCAGCACGGGGACAAACTCCTATAATTCACCCCTCCACTTT. This sequence encodes CASSTGTNSYNSPLHF.

The V and J genes are TRBV11-3 and TRBJ2-7; 10 positions agree with TRBD1. V was pared by 6 bases and J by 0 bases, with 2 bases of the junction left unmatched. This CDR3 region has 14 residues. Per germline, CDR1 SGHNT and CDR2 YENEEA. This chain's CDR3 is CASRGTGVSYEQYV. For the CDR3, the DNA is TGTGCCAGCAGAGGGACAGGGGTCTCCTACGAGCAGTACGTC.

The chain has TRBV23-1 and TRBJ2-7; 9 bases are a match to TRBD1. TRBV23-1 is reported as an ORF; its role is uncertain. V lost 1 base and J lost 3; bases outside the gene matches: 4. The CDR3 loop spans 15 amino acids. The CDR3 region has the DNA TGCGCCAGCAGTCAATGGACAGGGGATTGCTACGAGCAGTACTTC. It yields the protein CASSQWTGDCYEQYF.

With regard to this clone: A read error may account for a junction end that differs from germline. V gene TRBV3-1 (or the pseudogene TRBV3-2) combines with J gene TRBJ1-1; unclear D gene. The CDR3 runs to 12 residues. Germline values: CDR1 LGHDT, CDR2 YNNKEL (reference sequence). CDR3 protein: CASSQEFTEAFF. CDR3 nucleotides: TGTGCCAGCAGTCAAGAATTTACTGAAGCTTTCTTT.

V is TRBV5-1 and J is TRBJ2-3; tentatively, D is TRBD1 (5 bases). There are 15 residues in the CDR3. From germline, CDR1 is SGHRS and CDR2 YFSETQ. Trimming left V 0 bases short and J 2 bases short, with 10 bases between. The CDR3 DNA follows: TGCGCCAGCAGCTTGGGCAGGGCCTCCACAGATACGCAGTATTTT. It is translated as CASSLGRASTDTQYF.